This T cell receptor beta chain is from a study of blood T cell repertoires in COVID-19. Study summary: Italy, Spain and the United States were the sources of the convalescent and acute COVID-19 samples. Sources were T cells, B-cell-depleted T cells, or PBMCs; the material itself was cDNA or gDNA.

Per the original data handling: Estimated nucleated cell counts came from reference gene primer amplification. TCRdb's copy holds only in-frame clones and misses some; the assay was immunoSEQ multiplex PCR. D and trimming were read from the DNA, whereas the V and J calls and clone size are those reported in that table. Of about 180,000 clones in the sample, 87% are singletons; the top ten hold 1.6%. This CDR3 is built from 13 residues. In germline, CDR1 is GTSNPN, CDR2 SVGIG (reference sequence). After removal of 3 bases from V and 2 bases from J, the junction contained 4 bases not matched to a gene.

The origin of this receptor is a woman aged 45-65 years with acute or convalescent COVID-19. This chain joins TRBV30 and TRBJ2-7, with 7 bases matching TRBD1. The sample taken for sequencing was peripheral blood. The chain's CDR3 is CAWRGTATYEQYF. In DNA form, the CDR3 reads TGTGCCTGGAGGGGGACAGCAACCTACGAGCAGTACTTC.